The 28 T cell receptor beta chains below were found in one sample sequenced in a study of blood T cell repertoires in COVID-19. Data came from immunoSEQ multiplex PCR; TCRdb stores just in-frame clones and leaves some out. In the table there are about 72,000 clones, roughly nine tenths of which are singletons. Sequencing was done on a sample of peripheral blood. The receptors shown here come from a human donor in a cohort sampled during active COVID-19.

This clone has only a few counts. V and J are TRBV7-9 and TRBJ1-2; D perhaps matches TRBD1 (6 bases). CDR1 is SEHNR, CDR2 FQNEAQ, per germline (reference sequence). The CDR3 runs 14 residues. Trimming took 2 bases from V and 2 from J, leaving 9 bases between them. CDR3 DNA: TGTGCCAGCAGCTTACCAGGGGCCAACTATGGCTACACCTTC. Translating it yields CASSLPGANYGYTF.

This clone was observed a handful of times. This chain links TRBV4-2 with TRBJ2-2; tentatively, D is TRBD1 (5 bases). The V gene's germline CDR1 is LGHNA and CDR2 YNFKEQ. Trimming removed 4 bases at V and 1 base at J, with 19 bases between. The CDR3 length is 18 residues. The CDR3 is CASSPEQAQGWNTGELFF. The CDR3 region has the DNA TGTGCCAGCAGCCCCGAACAAGCGCAGGGTTGGAACACCGGGGAGCTGTTTTTT.

The gene calls are TRBV10-1 and TRBJ1-1; 7 bases fit TRBD1. After removal of 3 bases from V and 0 bases from J, the junction contained 1 base not matched to a gene. The CDR3 covers 14 residues. Germline V gene lookup returns CDR1 WNHNN and CDR2 SYGVQD (reference sequence). As DNA, the CDR3 is TGCGCCAGCAGTGATCAGGGGGTGAACACTGAAGCTTTCTTT. Its protein is CASSDQGVNTEAFF.

The chain joins TRBV30 to TRBJ2-3, with 14 positions matching TRBD2. The CDR3 is 16 amino acids. CDR1 GTSNPN and CDR2 SVGIG come from the germline V gene (reference sequence). Germline trimming cut 2 bases from V and 4 bases from J; bases unmatched to any gene: 5. Written as DNA, the CDR3 is TGTGCCTGGAGTTTGGGGACTAGCGGGAGAGCAGATACGCAGTATTTT. It encodes CAWSLGTSGRADTQYF.

The sample holds one count of this clone. V is TRBV20-1 and J is TRBJ2-3; D unresolved. Germline V gene sequence: CDR1 DFQATT, CDR2 SNEGSKA (reference sequence). This CDR3 is 11 amino acids long. Trimming shortened V by 1 base and J by 5 bases, and 4 bases separated the two germline ends. The CDR3 spells CSARGRDTQYF. For the CDR3, the DNA is TGCAGTGCTAGAGGGAGAGATACGCAGTATTTT.

The rearrangement links TRBV7-2 to TRBJ2-5; TRBD2 agrees at 9 bases. CDR3 length: 16 amino acids. Germline V gene lookup returns CDR1 SGHTA and CDR2 FQGNSA. The junction had 8 bases not matched to a gene; V was cut back by 1 base and J by 5 bases. CDR3 in amino acids: CASSLEVAGGRETQYF. Written as DNA, the CDR3 is TGTGCCAGCAGCTTAGAGGTTGCGGGAGGGAGGGAGACCCAGTACTTC.

CDR3 region: CASLADFQETQYF. CDR3 coding DNA: TGTGCCAGCTTAGCGGATTTCCAAGAGACCCAGTACTTC. The rearrangement links TRBV7-2 to TRBJ2-5; tentative D call: TRBD2 (6 bases). CDR1 and CDR2 from the germline V gene are SGHTA and FQGNSA. This CDR3 spans 13 amino acids. Deletions cut 8 bases from V and 1 base from J, with 11 bases between.

The chain combines TRBV28 with TRBJ2-6; no clear D gene. Per germline, CDR1 MDHEN and CDR2 SYDVKM. The CDR3 spans 15 residues. V shed 6 bases and J shed 0 bases, with 9 bases lying between them. The CDR3 DNA reads TGTGCCAGCAGGAGAACAGACTCTGGGGCCAACGTCCTGACTTTC. Protein product: CASRRTDSGANVLTF.

CDR3 sequence (DNA): TGTGCCAGTAGTCCCGGGGAGACCCAGTACTTC. Its protein product is CASSPGETQYF. The chain couples TRBV19 to TRBJ2-5; D is unclear. V was pared by 5 bases and J by 5 bases, with 6 bases between. Per the germline V gene, CDR1 is LNHDA and CDR2 is SQIVND (reference sequence). This CDR3 spans 11 amino acids.

The CDR3 protein is CAWSAGQGRETQYF. The CDR3 DNA reads as TGTGCCTGGAGTGCCGGACAGGGGAGGGAGACCCAGTACTTC. The chain has TRBV30 and TRBJ2-5, with 9 bases matching TRBD1. The CDR3 loop spans 14 amino acids. Germline lookup yields CDR1 GTSNPN and CDR2 SVGIG (reference sequence). After removal of 1 base from V and 5 bases from J, the junction contained 5 bases not matched to a gene.

The chain recombines TRBV5-5 with TRBJ1-1, with a possible D match to TRBD1 (6 bases). Trimming cost V 1 base and J 0 bases, with 7 bases left between them. There are 14 residues in the CDR3. The V gene's germline CDR1 is SGHKS and CDR2 YYEKEE (reference sequence). Here the CDR3 reads CASSLWGLNTEAFF. CDR3 coding DNA: TGTGCCAGCAGCTTGTGGGGGCTGAACACTGAAGCTTTCTTT.

The chain is built from TRBV6-5 and TRBJ2-1; D remains unclear. The CDR3 sequence is 15 residues long. Per the germline V gene, CDR1 is MNHEY and CDR2 is SVGAGI. V was cut by 6 bases and J by 0 bases, with 12 bases left in between. The CDR3 sequence is CASRVTASSYNEQFF. CDR3 DNA sequence: TGTGCCAGCAGGGTAACCGCTAGCTCCTACAATGAGCAGTTCTTC.

The chain combines TRBV11-2 with TRBJ2-7; TRBD2 might be the D (6 bases). The CDR3 runs to 15 residues. CDR1 is SGHAT and CDR2 is FQNNGV in the germline V gene. V lost 0 bases and J lost 3, with 12 bases in between. CDR3 nucleotides: TGTGCCAGCAGCTTAGATGGGGGGTTGGTCTACGAGCAGTACTTC. It codes for CASSLDGGLVYEQYF.

The sample holds a few counts of this clone. The rearrangement links TRBV4-2 to TRBJ2-2; D is undetermined. This CDR3 contains 13 residues. CDR1 and CDR2 from the germline V gene are LGHNA and YNFKEQ. Trimming removed 0 bases at V and 6 bases at J, with 5 bases between. The CDR3 region is CASSQDSSGELFF. The CDR3 region has the DNA TGTGCCAGCAGCCAAGATTCTTCCGGGGAGCTGTTTTTT.

DNA of the CDR3: TGTGCCAGCAGCTGGGGGCTAGGGGGCGCCGGAGAGACCCAGTACTTC. This codes for CASSWGLGGAGETQYF. The genes are TRBV7-2 and TRBJ2-5; TRBD1 aligns across 7 bases. Germline CDR1 SGHTA, CDR2 FQGNSA. Trimming at V came to 4 bases and at J to 4 bases, leaving 12 bases not matched to a gene. This CDR3 comprises 16 residues. The full variable domain, rest sourced from reference TRBV7-2 and TRBJ2-5, is GAGVSQSPSNKVTEKGKDVELRCDPISGHTALYWYRQSLGQGLEFLIYFQGNSAPDKSGLPSDRFSAERTGGSVSTLTIQRTQQEDSAVYLCASSWGLGGAGETQYFGPGTRLLVL.

This clone has only a few counts. The rearrangement links TRBV21-1 to TRBJ2-1; the table's D call of TRBD2 was not tested on the DNA. TRBV21-1 has pseudogene status. This CDR3 contains 16 residues. Written as DNA, the CDR3 is TGTGCCAGCAGCAAAGCGCTTAGCGGGGACTACAATGAGCAGTTCTTC. Protein product: CASSKALSGDYNEQFF.

This clone has a single count. This rearrangement joins TRBV7-2 to TRBJ2-1; 9 nucleotides line up with TRBD1. V dropped 6 bases and J dropped 1; count of bases not matched to a gene: 7. The V gene's germline CDR1 is SGHTA and CDR2 FQGNSA. This CDR3 is 16 amino acids long. The CDR3 spells CASSRTGTGSYNEQFF. CDR3 bases: TGTGCCAGCAGTCGGACCGGGACAGGGTCCTACAATGAGCAGTTCTTC. The full variable domain, in which reference TRBV7-2 and TRBJ2-1 provide the parts outside the CDR3, is GAGVSQSPSNKVTEKGKDVELRCDPISGHTALYWYRQSLGQGLEFLIYFQGNSAPDKSGLPSDRFSAERTGGSVSTLTIQRTQQEDSAVYLCASSRTGTGSYNEQFFGPGTRLTVL.

The rearrangement joins TRBV4-3 to TRBJ2-2; 8 bases line up with TRBD2. Germline V gene lookup returns CDR1 LGHNA and CDR2 YSLEER. The CDR3 is made up of 15 amino acids. V trimming: 6 bases; J trimming: 4 bases; junction bases outside the gene matches: 7. CDR3 region: CASSLLAGGTGELFF. CDR3 in DNA: TGCGCCAGCAGTCTCCTAGCGGGTGGCACCGGGGAGCTGTTTTTT.

This rearrangement joins TRBV5-6 to TRBJ2-3; D remains unclear. The CDR3 length is 14 residues. Germline V gives CDR1 SGHDT, CDR2 YYEEEE. The ends were cut back, 0 bases at V and 3 bases at J, with 8 bases in the middle. CDR3 sequence reads: CASSLGSGTDTQYF. CDR3 nucleotide sequence: TGTGCCAGCAGCTTGGGGTCCGGGACAGATACGCAGTATTTT. The complete variable domain, with remaining parts taken from reference TRBV5-6 and TRBJ2-3, reads DAGVTQSPTHLIKTRGQQVTLRCSPKSGHDTVSWYQQALGQGPQFIFQYYEEEERQRGNFPDRFSGHQFPNYSSELNVNALLLGDSALYLCASSLGSGTDTQYFGPGTRLTVL.

The chain combines TRBV5-6 with TRBJ2-3, with TRBD2 matching over 8 bases. Germline CDR1 SGHDT, CDR2 YYEEEE. The CDR3 has 18 amino acids. The junction had 16 bases not matched to a gene; V was cut back by 3 bases and J by 4 bases. CDR3 protein: CASSSLGLLAGIADTQYF. CDR3 bases: TGTGCCAGCAGCTCCCTGGGATTGCTAGCGGGCATCGCAGATACGCAGTATTTT.

The chain employs TRBV3-1 (or the pseudogene TRBV3-2) and TRBJ2-7; 7 nucleotides align to TRBD1. This CDR3 has 14 amino acids. The germline CDR1 and CDR2 sequences are LGHDT and YNNKEL (reference sequence). V trimming: 4 bases; J trimming: 3 bases; junction bases outside the gene matches: 6. The CDR3 is CASSLTTGNYEQYF. CDR3 in DNA: TGTGCCAGCAGCCTTACGACAGGGAACTACGAGCAGTACTTC.

Remarks on this clone: At one end the junction does not follow the germline gene, possibly because of a read error. V is TRBV6-1 and J is TRBJ1-2; D might be TRBD1 (5 bases). The CDR3 loop spans 12 amino acids. Germline V gene sequence: CDR1 MNHNS, CDR2 SASEGT. CDR3 bases: TGTGCCAGCAGTGAAGCGCTAGGACACGGCGCCTTC. This gives the protein CASSEALGHGAF.

V gene TRBV7-8 combines with J gene TRBJ1-5; TRBD1 aligns across 7 bases. The J segment lost 3 bases and the V segment lost 1 base, leaving 6 bases of the junction unmatched. Germline assignment: CDR1 SGHVS and CDR2 FQNEAQ. This CDR3 spans 16 amino acids. This CDR3 is CASSLDRQGANQPQHF. The CDR3 nucleotides are TGTGCCAGCAGCTTAGATAGACAGGGTGCCAATCAGCCCCAGCATTTT.

The V and J genes are TRBV28 and TRBJ1-5, with TRBD1 identical over 8 bases. The CDR3 extends over 14 amino acids. Germline CDR1 and CDR2: MDHEN and SYDVKM. The junction had 7 bases not matched to a gene; V was cut back by 6 bases and J by 6 bases. The DNA for the CDR3 is TGTGCCAGCAGCTCAGGACAGGGTACTCAGCCCCAGCATTTT. Translating gives CASSSGQGTQPQHF.

V and J are TRBV24-1 and TRBJ2-3; D might be TRBD2 (5 bases). This CDR3 is built from 14 residues. Germline CDR1 is KGHDR and CDR2 is SFDVKD. The V end was cut by 6 bases, the J end by 4 bases, with 13 bases between. The DNA of the CDR3 is TGTGCCACCAGTCGCGGCGGGCCCGCAGATACGCAGTATTTT. Protein sequence: CATSRGGPADTQYF.

This clone was observed once. The V gene is TRBV24-1, the J gene TRBJ2-5; 10 bases fit TRBD2. Germline V gene data show CDR1 as KGHDR and CDR2 as SFDVKD. V lost 1 base and J lost 0; bases outside the gene matches: 1. The CDR3 loop spans 16 amino acids. CDR3 region: CATSDFGTSDQETQYF. DNA of the CDR3: TGTGCCACCAGTGATTTTGGGACTAGCGACCAAGAGACCCAGTACTTC.

This chain connects TRBV28 to TRBJ1-1; 8 nucleotides align to TRBD1. CDR3 size: 23 residues. V trimming: 4 bases; J trimming: 1 base; junction bases outside the gene matches: 29. Germline CDR1 and CDR2: MDHEN and SYDVKM. In nucleotides, the CDR3 is TGTGCCAGCAGTTCCCGGCTGGCCAAGCGACAGGGGATAACGGCGGGTCGGAACACTGAAGCTTTCTTT. Its protein is CASSSRLAKRQGITAGRNTEAFF.

This clone came up once. The chain combines TRBV7-9 with TRBJ2-5; D unclear. The CDR3 covers 14 residues. V was shortened by 5 bases and J by 3 bases, with 13 bases between the two germline ends. The germline V gene has CDR1 SEHNR and CDR2 FQNEAQ (reference sequence). CDR3 sequence: CASSLKIGEETQYF. In nucleotides, the CDR3 is TGTGCCAGCAGCCTCAAAATCGGAGAAGAGACCCAGTACTTC. Full variable domain (outside the CDR3, taken from reference TRBV7-9 and TRBJ2-5): DTGVSQNPRHKITKRGQNVTFRCDPISEHNRLYWYRQTLGQGPEFLTYFQNEAQLEKSRLLSDRFSAERPKGSFSTLEIQRTEQGDSAMYLCASSLKIGEETQYFGPGTRLLVL.